A single sample gave rise to the 3 T cell receptor gamma chains below, sequenced in a study of γδ T cells in repeated Plasmodium falciparum infection. Gammadelta T cells were flow-sorted from PBMC into Vgamma9/Vdelta2+ and Vdelta2-negative populations for bulk analysis. TCRdb fed the multiplex PCR reads to CATT. The sample records 5,000 to 6,500 gamma-chain clones, roughly 3.5% being singletons. The specimen was gamma-delta T cells from blood. All receptors come from a pool of human donors (malaria-infected and uninfected, not separated).

With respect to this clone: The DNA is omitted, as the CDR3 cannot be located on it reliably, and the CDR3 follows TCRdb's listing. TRGV4 is the V gene, and the J gene was not called. The CDR3 spans 33 amino acids, including both terminal residues. Germline-derived CDR1 and CDR2 are EGSTGY and YDSYTSSV. The CDR3: CATWMGQGIIIRNSLAVEQHLLSQVSIGRVQHF.

This clone was counted a few times. TCRdb assigns this DNA the protein of a much larger clone, which departs from its translation at residue 8; this likely reflects a read error, and the protein shown comes from translating the DNA. The rearrangement links TRGV9 to TRGJP. The CDR3 extends over 16 amino acids. Unmatched junction bases numbered 8, after V lost 3 bases and J lost 9 bases. The germline V gene encodes CDR1 GITISATS and CDR2 ISYDGTV (reference sequence). CDR3 region: CALWENEGLGKKIKVF. The CDR3 region has the DNA TGTGCCTTGTGGGAGAATGAAGGGTTGGGCAAAAAAATCAAGGTATTT.

This clone was seen only a few times. The CDR3 loop reads CATHEGNGYKKLF. CDR3 sequence (DNA): TGTGCCACCCACGAGGGGAATGGTTATAAGAAACTCTTT. The chain recombines TRGV4 with TRGJ1 or TRGJ2. In the absence of a J gene in TCRdb, the DNA was matched to germline to assign it here. The germline CDR1 and CDR2 sequences are EGSTGY and YDSYTSSV. V shed 9 bases and J 6 bases; nucleotides not matched to a gene: 14. This CDR3 has 13 amino acids.